These 21 T cell receptor beta chains originate from one sample sequenced in a study of Ad26.COV2.S vaccination and SARS-CoV-2 variants. Specified treatment: around 19 received Ad26.COV2.S at low or high dose, single or two shots; 5 received placebo; per-sample allocation not given. Sampling occurred on day 63 after the first vaccine or placebo injection. Method: immunoSEQ multiplex PCR; TCRdb's copy keeps in-frame clones and lacks some. The table has 360,000 or so clones, around 91% seen once. The sample consisted of peripheral blood, taken in a trial of Ad26.COV2.S vaccine versus placebo. These receptors all come from a person between 18 and 65 years old who received the Ad26.COV2.S COVID-19 vaccine or a placebo.

The chain joins TRBV3-1 (or the pseudogene TRBV3-2) to TRBJ2-7; TRBD2 agrees at 13 bases. V was clipped by 4 bases and J by 4 bases; unmatched bases: 10. Per the germline V gene, CDR1 is LGHDT and CDR2 is YNNKEL (reference sequence). This CDR3 is 17 amino acids long. CDR3 protein: CASSPKLTSGRVYEQYF. The CDR3 DNA reads TGTGCCAGCAGCCCCAAACTTACTAGCGGGAGGGTGTACGAGCAGTACTTC.

V is TRBV9 and J is TRBJ1-5; 7 nucleotides align to TRBD1. CDR1 is SGDLS, CDR2 YYNGEE, per germline. Trimming took 4 bases from V and 2 from J; bases not matched to a gene: 6. The CDR3 is 15 residues long. CDR3 in DNA: TGTGCCAGCAGCAAGGGGGACAGAGGCAATCAGCCCCAGCATTTT. This codes for CASSKGDRGNQPQHF. Looking up the rest from reference TRBV9 and TRBJ1-5 gives the full variable domain: DSGVTQTPKHLITATGQRVTLRCSPRSGDLSVYWYQQSLDQGLQFLIQYYNGEERAKGNILERFSAQQFPDLHSELNLSSLELGDSALYFCASSKGDRGNQPQHFGDGTRLSIL.

The chain carries TRBV6-4 and TRBJ2-3, with TRBD2 matching over 11 bases. This CDR3 is 15 amino acids long. The trim removed 3 bases at V and 5 bases at J, leaving 4 bases unmatched. The germline gives CDR1 MRHNA, CDR2 SNTAGT. CDR3 loop: CASSELAGAEDTQYF. CDR3 nucleotide sequence: TGTGCCAGCAGTGAACTAGCGGGAGCGGAAGATACGCAGTATTTT.

This rearrangement joins TRBV9 to TRBJ2-2; the D gene is possibly TRBD2 (6 bases). Looked up from germline, CDR1 is SGDLS and CDR2 is YYNGEE. The V end lost 1 base, the J end lost 4 bases, and 14 bases lay between the germline ends. The CDR3 extends over 16 amino acids. DNA of the CDR3: TGTGCCAGCAGCGTAAATCGCGGGACGGGCACCGGGGAGCTGTTTTTT. The encoded protein is CASSVNRGTGTGELFF. The variable domain in full, with the rest retrieved from reference TRBV9 and TRBJ2-2, is DSGVTQTPKHLITATGQRVTLRCSPRSGDLSVYWYQQSLDQGLQFLIQYYNGEERAKGNILERFSAQQFPDLHSELNLSSLELGDSALYFCASSVNRGTGTGELFFGEGSRLTVL.

The chain links TRBV5-6 to TRBJ2-1; 9 bases map to TRBD2. V lost 4 bases and J lost 7; bases outside the gene matches: 6. The CDR3 has 14 residues. Germline-derived CDR1 and CDR2 are SGHDT and YYEEEE. CDR3 sequence reads: CASSLSGSGNEQFF. Here the CDR3 DNA reads TGTGCCAGCAGCCTTAGCGGGAGTGGTAATGAGCAGTTCTTC.

The chain combines TRBV10-2 with TRBJ2-3; 7 bases match TRBD1. Trimming took 11 bases from V and 1 from J; bases not matched to a gene: 3. The CDR3 has 12 residues. From germline, CDR1 is WSHSY and CDR2 SAAADI. The CDR3 protein is CAGGQGTDTQYF. The CDR3 DNA reads TGCGCCGGCGGACAGGGCACAGATACGCAGTATTTT.

The table lists this clone with a count of one. The rearrangement joins TRBV30 to TRBJ1-4; D perhaps matches TRBD1 (5 bases). V lost 1 base and J 7 bases, leaving 10 bases between the germline ends. Germline V lookup: CDR1 GTSNPN, CDR2 SVGIG (reference sequence). This CDR3 has 13 amino acids. The CDR3 nucleotides are TGTGCCTGGAGTGCAGGGTGGGGTGAAAAACTGTTTTTT. It yields the protein CAWSAGWGEKLFF.

This sequence joins TRBV30 and TRBJ2-1, with unresolved D. Germline assignment: CDR1 GTSNPN and CDR2 SVGIG (reference sequence). Trimming pared 2 bases from V and 6 bases from J, leaving 11 bases between. This CDR3 contains 13 residues. The CDR3 DNA is TGTGCCTGGAGTCCCGGCAGGTCCAATGAGCAGTTCTTC. It specifies CAWSPGRSNEQFF.

This clone came up a few times. CDR3 bases: TGCGCCAGCAGCCAAGTTTTGAGGGGCCAGAGGATCTTGTCGAGGGAAAAACTGTTTTTT. Translating gives CASSQVLRGQRILSREKLFF. The chain has TRBV4-1 and TRBJ1-4; D is perhaps TRBD1 (5 bases). The length of the CDR3 is 20 residues. V lost 1 base to trimming and J lost 8 bases, with 29 bases between them. Germline CDR1 MGHRA, CDR2 YSYEKL.

V usage is TRBV7-2 and J usage is TRBJ2-7; the D is unclear. The CDR3 runs to 13 residues. Per germline, CDR1 SGHTA and CDR2 FQGNSA. V dropped 2 bases and J dropped 5 bases, with 10 bases sitting between them. CDR3: CASSLRGAHEQYF. In DNA form, the CDR3 reads TGTGCCAGCAGCTTAAGAGGAGCCCACGAGCAGTACTTC.

The rearrangement links TRBV2 to TRBJ1-5, with D unresolved. CDR3 size: 15 residues. Trimming shortened V by 5 bases and J by 1 base, and 12 bases separated the two germline ends. Germline V CDR1 and CDR2: SNHLY, FYNNEI. CDR3 DNA sequence: TGTGCCAGCAGTTCCGCGACGGGCAGCAATCAGCCCCAGCATTTT. Its protein product is CASSSATGSNQPQHF. The entire variable domain, with the rest obtained from reference TRBV2 and TRBJ1-5, is as follows: EPEVTQTPSHQVTQMGQEVILRCVPISNHLYFYWYRQILGQKVEFLVSFYNNEISEKSEIFDDQFSVERPDGSNFTLKIRSTKLEDSAMYFCASSSATGSNQPQHFGDGTRLSIL.

The genes are TRBV5-1 and TRBJ1-2; D uncertain. Trimming pared 0 bases from V and 4 bases from J, leaving 7 bases between. CDR3 size: 13 residues. Germline CDR1 SGHRS, CDR2 YFSETQ. Here the CDR3 reads CASSLVSTYGYTF. CDR3 coding DNA: TGCGCCAGCAGCTTGGTCAGTACCTATGGCTACACCTTC.

The V and J genes are TRBV5-5 and TRBJ1-5, with D perhaps TRBD1 (5 bases). With 0 bases removed from V and 0 bases from J, the gap between germline ends came to 7 bases. Germline loops: CDR1 SGHKS, CDR2 YYEKEE (reference sequence). The CDR3 extends over 15 amino acids. Here the CDR3 reads CASSLEGRSNQPQHF. The DNA of the CDR3 is TGTGCCAGCAGCTTGGAGGGACGTAGCAATCAGCCCCAGCATTTT.

The DNA for the CDR3 is TGTGCCAGCAGTTCTTCTAGCGGGCGGCGGTACGAGCAGTACTTC. Protein product: CASSSSSGRRYEQYF. The chain recombines TRBV28 with TRBJ2-7; 8 nucleotides line up with TRBD2. The CDR3 runs to 15 residues. V was clipped by 4 bases and J by 4 bases; unmatched bases: 9. CDR1 and CDR2 from the germline V gene are MDHEN and SYDVKM.

The chain joins TRBV5-1 to TRBJ1-5; the match to TRBD1 covers 12 bases. The CDR3 length is 18 residues. Germline assignment: CDR1 SGHRS and CDR2 YFSETQ. V shed 2 bases, J shed 7 bases, and the junction held 13 bases outside the gene matches. The CDR3 sequence: CASSFCRDRGHQDQPQHF. The CDR3 DNA reads TGCGCCAGCAGCTTCTGCCGGGACAGGGGGCACCAGGACCAGCCCCAGCATTTT.

This clone was picked up one time. The chain uses TRBV5-1 and TRBJ2-5; perhaps TRBD1 as D (6 bases). The CDR3 has 16 residues. The germline V gene has CDR1 SGHRS and CDR2 YFSETQ. Trimming shortened V by 3 bases and J by 4 bases, and 19 bases separated the two germline ends. The CDR3 loop reads CASSWSLGHSGETQYF. CDR3 nucleotide sequence: TGCGCCAGCAGCTGGAGTTTGGGACACTCGGGAGAGACCCAGTACTTC.

This clone has only one observation. This chain joins TRBV27 and TRBJ2-1, with 13 bases identical to TRBD2. V gave up 1 base and J gave up 6 bases; unmatched junction bases: 6. This CDR3 contains 17 residues. Germline V CDR1 and CDR2: MNHEY, SMNVEV (reference sequence). CDR3 nucleotides: TGTGCCAGCAGTTTATTTCAAACTAGCGGGAGGGGCAATGAGCAGTTCTTC. Translation gives CASSLFQTSGRGNEQFF.

The chain links TRBV28 to TRBJ2-3; D is possibly TRBD2 (6 bases). Germline V lookup: CDR1 MDHEN, CDR2 SYDVKM. This CDR3 spans 15 amino acids. Trimming removed 2 bases at V and 0 bases at J, with 9 bases between. The CDR3, as DNA: TGTGCCAGCAGTTTACCTCTAGCGAGCACAGATACGCAGTATTTT. Translated, it gives CASSLPLASTDTQYF.

This clone was recorded only once. This chain joins TRBV19 and TRBJ2-7, with D possibly being TRBD2 (7 bases). In germline, CDR1 is LNHDA, CDR2 SQIVND (reference sequence). Trimming shortened V by 1 base and J by 2 bases, and 12 bases separated the two germline ends. The CDR3 totals 15 residues. CDR3 coding DNA: TGTGCCAGTAGTATAGGGGGGGGCACTGCCTACGAGCAGTACTTC. Its protein is CASSIGGGTAYEQYF.

The rearrangement uses TRBV6-4 and TRBJ1-5; D is unclear. This CDR3 comprises 14 residues. Germline loops: CDR1 MRHNA, CDR2 SNTAGT. V lost 3 bases and J 2 bases, leaving 8 bases between the germline ends. CDR3 residues: CASSDGVGNQPQHF. The DNA of the CDR3 is TGTGCCAGCAGTGATGGTGTGGGCAATCAGCCCCAGCATTTT.

The chain has TRBV6-2 or TRBV6-3 and TRBJ2-5; 13 nucleotides align to TRBD2. CDR1 and CDR2 from the germline V gene are MNHEY and SVGEGT. The CDR3 covers 16 residues. Unmatched junction bases numbered 6, after V lost 5 bases and J lost 3 bases. CDR3 in DNA: TGTGCCAGCAGTCGCCTACTAGCGGGAGGGGAAGAGACCCAGTACTTC. Protein: CASSRLLAGGEETQYF.